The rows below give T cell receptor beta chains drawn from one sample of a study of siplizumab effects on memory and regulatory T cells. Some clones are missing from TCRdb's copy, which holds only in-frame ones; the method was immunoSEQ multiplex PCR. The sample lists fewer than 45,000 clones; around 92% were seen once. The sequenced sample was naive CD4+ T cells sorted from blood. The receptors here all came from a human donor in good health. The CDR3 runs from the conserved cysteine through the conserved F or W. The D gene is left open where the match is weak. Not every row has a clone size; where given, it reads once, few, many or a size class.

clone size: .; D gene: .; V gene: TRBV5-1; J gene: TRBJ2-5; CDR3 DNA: TGCGCCAGCTCCCCTAATGGAGTACCAGGGGCTGAGACCCAGTACTTC; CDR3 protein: CASSPNGVPGAETQYF
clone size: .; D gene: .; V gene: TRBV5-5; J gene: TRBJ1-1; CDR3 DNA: TGTGCCAGCAGCTTGGATTCCGGTGGAGGCACTGAAGCTTTCTTT; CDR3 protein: CASSLDSGGGTEAFF
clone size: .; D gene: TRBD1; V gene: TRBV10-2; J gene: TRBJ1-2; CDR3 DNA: TGCGCCAGCAGTGAGTCGAGCGGGACAGGGGGCGAAAAAAACTATGGCTACACCTTC; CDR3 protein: CASSESSGTGGEKNYGYTF
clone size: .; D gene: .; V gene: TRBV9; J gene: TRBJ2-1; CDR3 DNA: TGTGCCAGCAGCGTAGGGGTCGGGAGCTCCTACAATGAGCAGTTCTTC; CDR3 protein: CASSVGVGSSYNEQFF
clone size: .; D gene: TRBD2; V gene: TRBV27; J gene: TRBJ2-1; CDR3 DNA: TGTGCCAGCAGTTTGGAGGGGAGGGACAATGAGCAGTTCTTC; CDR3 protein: CASSLEGRDNEQFF
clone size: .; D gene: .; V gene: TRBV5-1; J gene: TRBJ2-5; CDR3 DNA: TGCGCCAGCAGCTTGGCCCCATCTGGGGGTGGAGAGACCCAGTACTTC; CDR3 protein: CASSLAPSGGGETQYF
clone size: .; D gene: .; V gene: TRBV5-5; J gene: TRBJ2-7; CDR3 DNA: TGTGCCAGCAGCTTAGATGGGGGCGCCTACGAGCAGTACTTC; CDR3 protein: CASSLDGGAYEQYF
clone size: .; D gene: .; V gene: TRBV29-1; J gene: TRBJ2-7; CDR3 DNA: TGCAGCGTTGAACGCAGCTACGAGCAGTACTTC; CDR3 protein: CSVERSYEQYF
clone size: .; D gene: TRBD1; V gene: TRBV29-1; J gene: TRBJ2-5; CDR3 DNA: TGCAGCGTCGATACCGGGACAGCACAAGAGACCCAGTACTTC; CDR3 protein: CSVDTGTAQETQYF
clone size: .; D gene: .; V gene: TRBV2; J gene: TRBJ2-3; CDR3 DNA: TGTGCCAGCAGCACCCAGACTGACGGAGATACGCAGTATTTT; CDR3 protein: CASSTQTDGDTQYF
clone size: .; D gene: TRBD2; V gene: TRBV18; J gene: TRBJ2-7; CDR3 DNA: TGTGCCAGCTCACTCGGACTAGACTTCTACGAGCAGTACTTC; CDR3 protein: CASSLGLDFYEQYF
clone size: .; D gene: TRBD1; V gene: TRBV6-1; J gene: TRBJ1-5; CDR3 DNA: TGTGCCAGCAGCCTAGAGAACAGGGGTAATCAGCCCCAGCATTTT; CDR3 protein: CASSLENRGNQPQHF
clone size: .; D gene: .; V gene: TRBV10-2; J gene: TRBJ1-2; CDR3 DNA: TGCGCCAGCAGTGAGTTGGGTATAGGTGGCTACACCTTC; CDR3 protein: CASSELGIGGYTF
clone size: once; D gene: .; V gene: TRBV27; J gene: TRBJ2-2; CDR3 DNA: TGTGCCAGCAGTAGGGGAGTTTACGACACCGGGGAGCTGTTTTTT; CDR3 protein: CASSRGVYDTGELFF
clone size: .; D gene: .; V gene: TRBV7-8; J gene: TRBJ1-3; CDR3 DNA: TGTGCCAGCAGCTTAGGGAGAAGCACTGGAAACACCATATATTTT; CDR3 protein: CASSLGRSTGNTIYF
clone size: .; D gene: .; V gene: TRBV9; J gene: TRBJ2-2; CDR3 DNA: TGTGCCAGCAGCGGGTACAGAGCGAACACCGGGGAGCTGTTTTTT; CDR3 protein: CASSGYRANTGELFF
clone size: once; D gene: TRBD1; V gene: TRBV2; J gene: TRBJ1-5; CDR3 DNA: TGTGCCAGCAGGGGACGATGGGGACAGGCAAACAATCAGCCCCAGCATTTT; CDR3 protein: CASRGRWGQANNQPQHF
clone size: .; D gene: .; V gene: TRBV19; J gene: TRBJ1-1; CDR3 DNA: TGTGCCAGTAGTATTATTCGGGGTACTGAAGCTTTCTTT; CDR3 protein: CASSIIRGTEAFF
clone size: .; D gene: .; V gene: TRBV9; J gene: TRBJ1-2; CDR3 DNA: TGTGCCAGCAGCGTAGGGTCGGCGAGCTATGGCTACACCTTC; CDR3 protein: CASSVGSASYGYTF
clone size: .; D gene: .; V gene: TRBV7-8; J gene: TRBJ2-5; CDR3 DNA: TGTGCCAGCAGTTTGAGTATGTACCAAGAGACCCAGTACTTC; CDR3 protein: CASSLSMYQETQYF
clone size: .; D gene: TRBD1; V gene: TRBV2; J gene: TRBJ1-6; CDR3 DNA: TGTGCCAGCAGTGAAGGGACAGGGATTTATTCACCCCTCCACTTT; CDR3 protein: CASSEGTGIYSPLHF
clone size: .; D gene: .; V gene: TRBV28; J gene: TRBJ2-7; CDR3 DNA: TGTGCCACTACGGACACCTCCTACGAGCAGTACTTC; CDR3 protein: CATTDTSYEQYF
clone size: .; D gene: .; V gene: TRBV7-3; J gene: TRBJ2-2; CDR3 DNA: TGTGCCAGCAGCCCACTTAGGAACACCGGGGAGCTGTTTTTT; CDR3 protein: CASSPLRNTGELFF
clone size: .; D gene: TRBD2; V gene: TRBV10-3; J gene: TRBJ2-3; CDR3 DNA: TGTGCCACCCGGGAGGGGGAAGCAGATACGCAGTATTTT; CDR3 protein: CATREGEADTQYF
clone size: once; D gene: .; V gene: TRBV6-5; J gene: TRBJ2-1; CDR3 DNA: TGTGCCAGCTGGAGGGTATTCGGGCCTAACAATGAGCAGTTCTTC; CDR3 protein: CASWRVFGPNNEQFF
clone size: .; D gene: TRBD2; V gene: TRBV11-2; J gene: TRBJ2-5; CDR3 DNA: TGTGCCAGCAGCTTTGGACTAGCGGGAGGGAACCAAGAGACCCAGTACTTC; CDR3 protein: CASSFGLAGGNQETQYF
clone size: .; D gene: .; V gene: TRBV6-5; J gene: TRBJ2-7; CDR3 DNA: TGTGCCAGCAGTTACTCAAGGTACGGGGCCTACGAGCAGTACTTC; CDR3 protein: CASSYSRYGAYEQYF
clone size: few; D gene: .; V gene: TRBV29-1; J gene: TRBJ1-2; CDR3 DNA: TGCAGCGTTGAAGAAGGAGGCTACACCTTC; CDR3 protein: CSVEEGGYTF
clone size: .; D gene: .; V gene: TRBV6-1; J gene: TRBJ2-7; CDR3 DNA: TGTGCCAGCAGTAAACGGGGGTCAAATGTTGGCGAGCAGTACTTC; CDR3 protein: CASSKRGSNVGEQYF
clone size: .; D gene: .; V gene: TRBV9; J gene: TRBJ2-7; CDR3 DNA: TGTGCCAGCAGCGTACGGCCGACCTACGAGCAGTACTTC; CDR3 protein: CASSVRPTYEQYF
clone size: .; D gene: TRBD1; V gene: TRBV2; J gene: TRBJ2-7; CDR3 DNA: TGTGCCAGCAGCGAGGGACAGGTCTACGAGCAGTACTTC; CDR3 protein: CASSEGQVYEQYF
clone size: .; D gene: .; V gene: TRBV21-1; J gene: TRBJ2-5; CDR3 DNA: TGTGCCAGCAGCAAAATAAGGGGCCAAGAGACCCAGTACTTC; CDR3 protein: CASSKIRGQETQYF
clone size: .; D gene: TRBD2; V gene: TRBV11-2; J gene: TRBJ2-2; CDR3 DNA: TGTGCCAGCAGCTTTACAGCGGGGGGCACCGGGGAGCTGTTTTTT; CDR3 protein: CASSFTAGGTGELFF
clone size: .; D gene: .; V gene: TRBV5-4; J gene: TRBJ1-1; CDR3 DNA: TGTGCCAGCAGCTTGCCGGGGCCCGACACTGAAGCTTTCTTT; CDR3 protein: CASSLPGPDTEAFF
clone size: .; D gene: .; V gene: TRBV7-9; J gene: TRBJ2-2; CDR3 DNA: TGTGCCAGCAGCCCTGGACAGTTCGCGAACACCGGGGAGCTGTTTTTT; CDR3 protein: CASSPGQFANTGELFF
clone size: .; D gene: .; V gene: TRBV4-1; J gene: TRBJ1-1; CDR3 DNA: TGCGCCAGCAGCCAAGCGGCAGGCAACCCGACGAACACTGAAGCTTTCTTT; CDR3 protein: CASSQAAGNPTNTEAFF
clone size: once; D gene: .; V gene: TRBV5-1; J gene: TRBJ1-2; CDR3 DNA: TGCGCCAGCAGCTTGGGGGAAAGCTATGGCTACACCTTC; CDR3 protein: CASSLGESYGYTF
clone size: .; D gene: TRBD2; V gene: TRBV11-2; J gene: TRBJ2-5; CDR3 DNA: TGTGCCAGCAGCTTTTCCGGGAAGCGGGAGGGCTCGGAGACCCAGTACTTC; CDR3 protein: CASSFSGKREGSETQYF
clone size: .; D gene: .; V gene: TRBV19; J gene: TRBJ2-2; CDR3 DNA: TGTGCCAGTAGTATAGGGCGCATCAGGGGCGGGGAGCTGTTTTTT; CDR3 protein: CASSIGRIRGGELFF
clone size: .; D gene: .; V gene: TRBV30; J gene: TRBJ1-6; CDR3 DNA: TGTGCCTGGAGGGCAGGGGAAAGACCCCTCCACTTT; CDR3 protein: CAWRAGERPLHF